Listed below are T cell receptor beta chains from one sample, sequenced in a study of cytomegalovirus exposure and HLA in healthy donors. Profiled with immunoSEQ multiplex PCR; TCRdb holds only in-frame clones, not every one. The data contain 250,000 to 350,000 clones, 85% to 90% of them seen just once; the ten biggest clones take up roughly 2.3%. Input material: PBMCs. The receptor source for this set is a woman aged 18-29 years in good health and CMV-seronegative. Each CDR3 is given with its conserved first and last residue. D genes are given only for firm matches. Size is stated for part of the rows, as once, few or many counts, or as a class when the clone is expanded.

>TRBV7-3|TRBJ2-7|TRBD2|-
CASSQEASGYHEQYF
TGTGCCAGCAGCCAGGAGGCTAGCGGGTACCACGAGCAGTACTTC
>TRBV19|TRBJ1-5|TRBD1|-
CASSRDRGSFRPQHF
TGTGCCAGTAGTCGGGACAGGGGGTCCTTCCGGCCCCAGCATTTT
>TRBV5-6|TRBJ1-2|TRBD1|-
CASSLGTGLGYTF
TGTGCCAGCAGCTTGGGGACAGGTCTTGGCTACACCTTC
>TRBV11-1|TRBJ2-1|TRBD1|-
CASSDRQGFLFF
TGTGCCAGCAGCGACAGACAGGGGTTCCTGTTCTTC
>TRBV30|TRBJ2-4|TRBD2|-
CAAGTTAKNIQYF
TGTGCCGCCGGGACTACAGCCAAAAACATTCAGTACTTC
>TRBV7-7|TRBJ2-1|TRBD1|-
CASSPYRGTDNEQFF
TGTGCTAGCAGCCCCTACAGGGGAACGGACAATGAGCAGTTCTTC
>TRBV12-5|TRBJ1-2|-|-
CASGFRAKSTYGYTF
TGTGCTAGTGGTTTTCGAGCGAAGAGCACCTATGGCTACACCTTC
>TRBV14|TRBJ1-2|TRBD1|-
CASSQAGTGANYGYTF
TGTGCCAGCAGCCAAGCTGGGACAGGGGCTAACTATGGCTACACCTTC
>TRBV7-7|TRBJ2-5|TRBD2|once
CASSLRRAGGQETQYF
TGTGCCAGCAGCTTAAGGCGAGCGGGGGGACAAGAGACCCAGTACTTC
>TRBV9|TRBJ1-3|TRBD1|-
CASSSPGQGFGNTIYF
TGTGCCAGCAGCTCCCCCGGACAGGGGTTTGGAAACACCATATATTTT
>TRBV19|TRBJ2-7|-|-
CASSIPDGRTSSEQYF
TGTGCCAGTAGTATCCCCGATGGCCGAACGTCCTCGGAGCAGTACTTC
>TRBV4-2|TRBJ2-7|-|-
CASSQDLAYEQYF
TGTGCCAGCAGCCAAGATCTAGCCTACGAGCAGTACTTC
>TRBV2|TRBJ2-1|TRBD1|-
CASSRDSSPSYNEQFF
TGTGCCAGCAGTAGGGACAGTTCGCCCTCCTACAATGAGCAGTTCTTC
>TRBV5-5|TRBJ1-1|-|-
CASSHHSRVEGPEAFF
TGTGCCAGCAGCCACCACAGCCGGGTTGAGGGCCCTGAAGCTTTCTTT
>TRBV30|TRBJ2-7|TRBD2|-
CAWRGSGGAAEQYF
TGTGCCTGGAGAGGTAGCGGGGGGGCCGCCGAGCAGTACTTC
>TRBV5-4|TRBJ2-7|-|-
CASSQDSYEQYF
TGTGCCAGCAGCCAAGACAGCTACGAGCAGTACTTC
>TRBV10-3|TRBJ2-7|-|-
CATMNPGQVSYEQYF
TGTGCCACGATGAATCCGGGACAAGTCTCCTACGAGCAGTACTTC
>TRBV6-1|TRBJ1-1|TRBD1|-
CASGQGEMNTEAFF
TGTGCCAGCGGACAGGGAGAAATGAACACTGAAGCTTTCTTT
>TRBV2|TRBJ2-7|TRBD2|-
CASSEWGSGGGFNEQYF
TGTGCCAGCAGTGAATGGGGCAGCGGGGGGGGCTTTAACGAGCAGTACTTC
>TRBV15|TRBJ2-5|-|-
CATSRGPRGEGGPQETQYF
TGTGCCACCAGCAGAGGCCCCCGCGGGGAAGGGGGCCCCCAAGAGACCCAGTACTTC
>TRBV7-6|TRBJ1-3|-|-
CASSLEFIGLNSGNTIYF
TGTGCCAGCAGCTTAGAATTTATAGGACTGAACTCTGGAAACACCATATATTTT
>TRBV6-1|TRBJ1-1|-|once
CASSSKSLNTEAFF
TGTGCCAGCAGCTCAAAGAGTCTGAACACTGAAGCTTTCTTT
>TRBV20-1|TRBJ1-1|-|few
CSASYAFF
TGCAGTGCTTCCTACGCTTTCTTT
>TRBV5-1|TRBJ2-1|-|-
CASSLMGGSGGGGSYNEQFF
TGCGCCAGCAGCTTGATGGGGGGCTCCGGGGGCGGGGGCAGCTACAATGAGCAGTTCTTC
>TRBV6-5|TRBJ1-2|TRBD1|-
CASSYSDRGNGYTF
TGTGCCAGCAGTTACTCGGACAGGGGGAATGGCTACACCTTC
>TRBV9|TRBJ2-5|-|-
CASSPQAHPQETQYF
TGTGCCAGCAGCCCCCAGGCCCATCCCCAAGAGACCCAGTACTTC
>TRBV4-2|TRBJ1-2|-|-
CASSQEGGRDLAGYTF
TGTGCCAGCAGCCAAGAGGGCGGCAGGGACTTGGCTGGCTACACCTTC
>TRBV2|TRBJ2-3|TRBD1|-
CASSHRGLSADTQYF
TGTGCCAGCAGCCACAGGGGGCTGAGTGCAGATACGCAGTATTTT
>TRBV2|TRBJ1-6|-|-
CASTSLPRTELNSPLHF
TGTGCCAGCACCTCACTACCCAGGACAGAGCTTAATTCACCCCTCCACTTT
>TRBV11-2|TRBJ1-2|-|once
CASSSPFQGLHGYTF
TGTGCCAGCAGTTCCCCCTTCCAGGGACTGCATGGCTACACCTTC
>TRBV5-6|TRBJ2-7|TRBD2|-
CASSSLAGGFYEQYF
TGTGCCAGCAGCTCCCTAGCGGGGGGGTTCTACGAGCAGTACTTC
>TRBV7-9|TRBJ2-5|TRBD1|-
CASSSTGGFEETQYF
TGTGCCAGCAGCTCCACAGGGGGCTTCGAAGAGACCCAGTACTTC
>TRBV19|TRBJ1-1|-|-
CASSIQVNTEAFF
TGTGCCAGTAGTATACAGGTCAACACTGAAGCTTTCTTT
>TRBV10-3|TRBJ2-2|TRBD2|-
CAIGPWGGGAMNTGELFF
TGTGCCATCGGGCCATGGGGCGGGGGAGCCATGAACACCGGGGAGCTGTTTTTT
>TRBV6-1|TRBJ2-7|TRBD2|-
CASSEWGGGGAREQYF
TGTGCCAGCAGTGAATGGGGGGGAGGCGGGGCGAGAGAGCAGTACTTC
>TRBV6-5|TRBJ1-2|-|-
CASSLRGGSSYTF
TGTGCCAGCAGTTTGCGGGGGGGGAGCAGCTACACCTTC
>TRBV6-1|TRBJ2-1|-|-
CASSGWTNEQFF
TGTGCCAGCAGTGGATGGACAAATGAGCAGTTCTTC
>TRBV2|TRBJ1-1|-|-
CASSEGGGSLEAFF
TGTGCCAGCAGTGAAGGGGGGGGCAGCCTTGAAGCTTTCTTT
>TRBV6-1|TRBJ1-2|-|-
CASRNYGEGYGYTF
TGTGCCAGCAGAAATTACGGGGAGGGCTATGGCTACACCTTC
>TRBV2|TRBJ2-5|TRBD2|-
CASPGLAHENQETQYF
TGTGCCAGTCCGGGACTAGCGCACGAGAACCAAGAGACCCAGTACTTC
>TRBV7-9|TRBJ2-3|-|-
CASSLARSTQYF
TGTGCCAGCAGCTTAGCGAGGAGTACGCAGTATTTT
>TRBV30|TRBJ2-5|-|-
CAWSGAGLAETQYF
TGTGCCTGGAGTGGGGCGGGCCTCGCGGAGACCCAGTACTTC
>TRBV28|TRBJ2-7|TRBD1|-
CASRKGQGNYEQYF
TGTGCCAGCAGGAAGGGACAGGGGAACTACGAGCAGTACTTC
>TRBV5-4|TRBJ2-5|TRBD2|-
CASSLSGGEETQYF
TGTGCCAGCAGCCTGAGCGGGGGGGAAGAGACCCAGTACTTC
>TRBV30|TRBJ2-7|-|-
CAWSVSREQYF
TGTGCCTGGAGTGTATCGCGCGAGCAGTACTTC
>TRBV10-1|TRBJ1-1|-|-
CASSDSVNTEAFF
TGCGCCAGCAGTGACTCCGTGAACACTGAAGCTTTCTTT
>TRBV7-8|TRBJ2-1|TRBD2|-
CASSLPAGGHNEQFF
TGTGCCAGCAGCCTTCCGGCGGGGGGGCACAATGAGCAGTTCTTC
>TRBV5-1|TRBJ2-7|TRBD1|-
CASSATGGSYEQYF
TGCGCCAGCAGCGCCACAGGGGGGAGCTACGAGCAGTACTTC
>TRBV5-6|TRBJ2-7|TRBD2|-
CASSSISGAYEQYF
TGTGCCAGCAGCTCGATTAGCGGGGCCTACGAGCAGTACTTC
>TRBV19|TRBJ1-6|TRBD1|-
CASRTGVGSPLHF
TGTGCCAGTAGGACAGGGGTAGGCTCACCCCTCCACTTT
>TRBV11-2|TRBJ1-3|-|once
CASSSWVQFFSGNTIYF
TGTGCCAGCAGCTCTTGGGTACAGTTCTTCTCTGGAAACACCATATATTTT
>TRBV5-4|TRBJ2-2|TRBD2|-
CASSLGAGGLNTGELFF
TGTGCCAGCAGCTTGGGAGCGGGGGGCCTAAACACCGGGGAGCTGTTTTTT
>TRBV11-2|TRBJ2-5|TRBD2|-
CASSLDLGAGGYQETQYF
TGTGCCAGCAGCTTAGATTTGGGAGCGGGGGGTTACCAAGAGACCCAGTACTTC
>TRBV2|TRBJ1-2|-|-
CATTETGEYGYTF
TGTGCCACCACGGAGACGGGGGAATATGGCTACACCTTC
>TRBV14|TRBJ1-1|-|-
CASSQLRSDGATNTEAFF
TGTGCCAGCAGCCAGTTGAGATCCGATGGGGCTACAAACACTGAAGCTTTCTTT
>TRBV6-6|TRBJ2-5|-|-
CASSLVRQETQYF
TGTGCCAGCAGCCTTGTCCGGCAAGAGACCCAGTACTTC
>TRBV5-1|TRBJ1-1|-|-
CASSLGGGMNTEAFF
TGCGCCAGCAGCTTGGGCGGGGGGATGAACACTGAAGCTTTCTTT
>TRBV27|TRBJ2-1|TRBD1|-
CASSLDRYYNEQFF
TGTGCCAGCAGTTTGGACAGGTACTACAATGAGCAGTTCTTC